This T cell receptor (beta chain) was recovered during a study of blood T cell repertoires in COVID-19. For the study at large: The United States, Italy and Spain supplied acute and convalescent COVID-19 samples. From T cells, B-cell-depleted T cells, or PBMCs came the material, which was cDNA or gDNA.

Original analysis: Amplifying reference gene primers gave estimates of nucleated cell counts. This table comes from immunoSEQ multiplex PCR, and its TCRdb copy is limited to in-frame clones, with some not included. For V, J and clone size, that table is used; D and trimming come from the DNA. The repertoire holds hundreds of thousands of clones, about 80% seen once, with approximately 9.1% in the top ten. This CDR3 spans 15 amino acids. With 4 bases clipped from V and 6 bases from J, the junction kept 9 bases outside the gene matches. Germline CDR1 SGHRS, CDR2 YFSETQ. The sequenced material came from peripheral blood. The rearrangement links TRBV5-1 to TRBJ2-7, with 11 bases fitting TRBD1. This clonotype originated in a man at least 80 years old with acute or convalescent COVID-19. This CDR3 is CASSPRGGQGGEQYF. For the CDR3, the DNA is TGCGCCAGCAGCCCCCGAGGGGGACAGGGGGGCGAGCAGTACTTC.